The 17 T cell receptor beta chains presented below share a single source sample, sequenced in a study of shared clonotypes between healthy human individuals. The repertoire was sequenced with immunoSEQ multiplex PCR; TCRdb's copy has only in-frame clones and lacks some. The top ten clones hold approximately 1% of a sample with over a million clones, roughly 95% of them seen once. The sequenced material came from naive CD4+ T cells sorted from blood. Indicated subset: CD45RA+ positively selected. The receptors originated from a man aged 30 to 45 in good health.

This clone was seen ten or more times. The chain combines TRBV28 with TRBJ2-1; no definite D call. This CDR3 is 15 amino acids long. The V end lost 5 bases, the J end lost 5 bases, and 16 bases lay between the germline ends. Germline CDR1 reads MDHEN; CDR2 reads SYDVKM. The CDR3 coding sequence is TGTGCCAGCAGTAGTTTCGGGCTAGACAACAATGAGCAGTTCTTC. Translated: CASSSFGLDNNEQFF.

This chain links TRBV6-6 with TRBJ2-1; 7 nucleotides line up with TRBD1. CDR3 size: 16 residues. Trimming cost V 6 bases and J 3 bases; bases outside gene matches: 11. Germline assignment: CDR1 MNHNY and CDR2 SVGAGI (reference sequence). CDR3: CASRDPSGQSYNEQFF. The CDR3 coding sequence is TGTGCCAGCAGAGACCCGTCGGGACAGAGCTACAATGAGCAGTTCTTC.

This clone was seen a single time. The chain links TRBV5-8 to TRBJ2-2, with D unclear. This CDR3 comprises 16 residues. The germline V and J ends were trimmed by 7 bases and 5 bases, with 21 bases remaining between them. Germline assignment: CDR1 SGHTS and CDR2 YDEGEE. CDR3 nucleotide sequence: TGTGCCAGCCACCTCCGAGGAAGCTTGGGAACCGGGGAGCTGTTTTTT. Amino acid sequence: CASHLRGSLGTGELFF.

This clone was seen a single time. J is TRBJ2-7 and V is TRBV5-1; 8 nucleotides line up with TRBD2. Per the germline V gene, CDR1 is SGHRS and CDR2 is YFSETQ. The CDR3 has 16 residues. J lost 6 bases, V lost 1 base, and 12 bases had no gene match. Written as DNA, the CDR3 is TGCGCCAGCAGCTTGTTTCTAGCGGGCGCCAACGCCGAGCAGTACTTC. It translates to CASSLFLAGANAEQYF.

This clone was recorded only once. The J gene is TRBJ2-3, the V gene TRBV18; D is unclear. The CDR3 contains 15 residues. V was pared by 6 bases and J by 0 bases, with 13 bases between. Germline-derived CDR1 and CDR2 are KGHSH and LQKENI. For the CDR3, the DNA is TGTGCCAGCTCGGACGGATACCCTAGCACAGATACGCAGTATTTT. This encodes CASSDGYPSTDTQYF.

This clone was observed once. The chain has TRBV15 and TRBJ2-6; TRBD2 aligns across 10 bases. The CDR3 consists of 18 residues. V lost 3 bases to trimming and J lost 0 bases; unmatched junction nucleotides: 5. Germline CDR1 is LNHNV and CDR2 is YYDKDF (reference sequence). The CDR3 DNA follows: TGTGCCACCAGCAGTGTCCTAGCGGGAGTCTCTGGGGCCAACGTCCTGACTTTC. As protein: CATSSVLAGVSGANVLTF.

The chain carries TRBV7-3 and TRBJ2-3, with 12 bases lining up with TRBD2. CDR1 is SGHTA, CDR2 FQGTGA, per germline. The J segment lost 6 bases and the V segment lost 4 bases, leaving 8 bases of the junction unmatched. The CDR3 loop spans 16 amino acids. CDR3 nucleotide sequence: TGTGCCAGCAGCTGGCTAGCGGGAGGGCCGGGTGATACGCAGTATTTT. It codes for CASSWLAGGPGDTQYF. The entire variable domain, with the rest obtained from reference TRBV7-3 and TRBJ2-3, is as follows: GAGVSQTPSNKVTEKGKYVELRCDPISGHTALYWYRQSLGQGPEFLIYFQGTGAADDSGLPNDRFFAVRPEGSVSTLKIQRTERGDSAVYLCASSWLAGGPGDTQYFGPGTRLTVL.

This clone was picked up one time. This chain joins TRBV7-3 and TRBJ2-1; TRBD2 matches 8 bases. V shed 5 bases, J shed 1 base, and the junction held 10 bases outside the gene matches. Germline lookup yields CDR1 SGHTA and CDR2 FQGTGA. CDR3 length equals 17 residues. CDR3: CASSPRGLAGSYNEQFF. CDR3 coding DNA: TGTGCCAGCAGCCCCAGGGGCCTAGCGGGTTCCTACAATGAGCAGTTCTTC.

In its sample, this clone was seen once. V and J are TRBV5-8 and TRBJ1-1; tentatively, D is TRBD1 (5 bases). V shed 5 bases and J shed 4 bases, with 18 bases lying between them. This CDR3 comprises 15 residues. Germline V gene sequence: CDR1 SGHTS, CDR2 YDEGEE. CDR3 sequence (DNA): TGTGCCAGCAGGCCTGGCGGGGGAGGTAGCACTGAAGCTTTCTTT. Its translation is CASRPGGGGSTEAFF.

With respect to this clone: Other DNA sequences from this sample encode an identical CDR3 as well. The V and J genes are TRBV18 and TRBJ2-5, with D uncertain. The germline V gene encodes CDR1 KGHSH and CDR2 LQKENI. Trimming stripped 6 bases from V and 3 bases from J, with 2 bases between. This CDR3 has 10 amino acids. DNA of the CDR3: TGTGCCAGCTCCGAAGAGACCCAGTACTTC. Its translation is CASSEETQYF.

The chain is built from TRBV7-6 and TRBJ2-1; 7 positions match TRBD1. This CDR3 region has 15 residues. V dropped 3 bases and J dropped 2; count of bases not matched to a gene: 4. Germline CDR1 reads SGHVS; CDR2 reads FNYEAQ. CDR3 sequence: CASSFRDRTYNEQFF. The CDR3 bases are TGTGCCAGCAGCTTCCGGGACAGAACCTACAATGAGCAGTTCTTC.

Notes on this clone: Other DNA sequences of this sample code for an identical CDR3. The V gene is TRBV5-1, the J gene TRBJ2-1, with TRBD2 matching 7 bases. This CDR3 spans 16 amino acids. CDR1 is SGHRS and CDR2 is YFSETQ in the germline V gene. J gave up 1 base and V 0 bases, and 4 bases lay outside the gene matches. The CDR3: CASSLAAGRSYNEQFF. For the CDR3, the DNA is TGCGCCAGCAGCTTGGCCGCCGGGAGGTCCTACAATGAGCAGTTCTTC.

The chain uses TRBV30 and TRBJ2-1, with TRBD2 matching 11 bases. The ends lost 3 bases at V and 3 bases at J; junction bases unmatched: 10. Germline loops: CDR1 GTSNPN, CDR2 SVGIG (reference sequence). The CDR3 totals 17 residues. The CDR3 region has the DNA TGTGCCTGGAGGAGGTTGGGCGGGACTAGCGGCTACAATGAGCAGTTCTTC. This sequence encodes CAWRRLGGTSGYNEQFF.

The chain employs TRBV6-6 and TRBJ2-7; 7 bases line up with TRBD1. The trim removed 0 bases at V and 5 bases at J, leaving 4 bases unmatched. The CDR3 runs 14 residues. The germline V gene encodes CDR1 MNHNY and CDR2 SVGAGI (reference sequence). CDR3 coding DNA: TGTGCCAGCAGTTACTCGTCTACAGGGGACGAGCAGTACTTC. This gives the protein CASSYSSTGDEQYF.

The gene calls are TRBV4-2 and TRBJ2-3; TRBD1 agrees at 9 bases. In germline, CDR1 is LGHNA, CDR2 YNFKEQ. The CDR3 consists of 15 residues. The ends lost 2 bases at V and 2 bases at J; junction bases unmatched: 2. The CDR3 coding sequence is TGTGCCAGCAGCCAAAGGACAGGGGCCACAGATACGCAGTATTTT. Amino acid sequence: CASSQRTGATDTQYF.

Comment on this clone: The sample carries other DNA sequences with the same CDR3. This chain links TRBV19 with TRBJ1-5; D is uncertain. Germline assignment: CDR1 LNHDA and CDR2 SQIVND (reference sequence). The V gene lost 3 bases and the J gene lost 3 bases, with 6 bases spanning the gap. CDR3 size: 13 residues. The CDR3 is CASSIRDNQPQHF. In nucleotides, the CDR3 is TGTGCCAGTAGTATTAGGGACAATCAGCCCCAGCATTTT.

The genes are TRBV11-3 and TRBJ2-5, with 8 bases matching TRBD1. V lost 4 bases, J lost 6 bases, and 4 bases stayed unmatched. The CDR3 covers 13 residues. Germline values: CDR1 SGHNT, CDR2 YENEEA. In nucleotides, the CDR3 is TGTGCCAGCAGCTCCGACAGGGGAAAGACCCAGTACTTC. The encoded protein is CASSSDRGKTQYF.